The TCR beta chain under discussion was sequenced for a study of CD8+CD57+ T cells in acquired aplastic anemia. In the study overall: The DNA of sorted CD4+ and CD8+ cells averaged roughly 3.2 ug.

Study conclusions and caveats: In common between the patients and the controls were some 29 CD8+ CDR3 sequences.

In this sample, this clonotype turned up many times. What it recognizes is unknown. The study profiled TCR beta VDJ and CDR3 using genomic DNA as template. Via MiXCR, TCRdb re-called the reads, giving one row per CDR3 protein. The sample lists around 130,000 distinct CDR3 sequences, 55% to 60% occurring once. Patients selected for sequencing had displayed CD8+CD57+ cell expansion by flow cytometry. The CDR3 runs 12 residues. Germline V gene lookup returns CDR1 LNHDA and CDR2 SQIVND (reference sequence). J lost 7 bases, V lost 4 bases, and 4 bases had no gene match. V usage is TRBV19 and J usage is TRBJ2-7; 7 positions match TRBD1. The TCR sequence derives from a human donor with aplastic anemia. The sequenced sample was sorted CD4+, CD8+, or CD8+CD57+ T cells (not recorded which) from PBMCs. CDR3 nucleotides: TGTGCCAGTAGTACAGGGGGAGTGGAGCAGTACTTC. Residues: CASSTGGVEQYF.